These T cell receptor beta chains were read from a single sample in a study of blood T cell repertoires in COVID-19. Measured with immunoSEQ multiplex PCR; TCRdb has only the in-frame clones, and not every one. The table lists about 130,000 clones, around nine tenths of them singletons. The sequenced sample consisted of peripheral blood. The source is a man in his sixties with active or convalescent COVID-19. Each CDR3 is given with its conserved first and last residue. D genes are given only for firm matches. Size is omitted from some rows. Given values are once, few, many or a class for expanded clones.

j_gene | d_gene | v_gene | len | abundance | CDR3nt | CDR3aa
TRBJ2-1 | - | TRBV20-1 | 13 | - | TGCAGTGCTAGTCCGGTGTCCTACAATGAGCAGTTCTTC | CSASPVSYNEQFF
TRBJ2-7 | TRBD2 | TRBV3-1/TRBV3-2 | 16 | - | TGTGCCAGCAGCCAGGCCATCGGGGGGGTCGGGTACGAGCAGTACTTC | CASSQAIGGVGYEQYF
TRBJ1-1 | TRBD1 | TRBV19 | 14 | - | TGTGCCAGTAGTCCGGGGACAGGAAACACTGAAGCTTTCTTT | CASSPGTGNTEAFF
TRBJ2-7 | - | TRBV7-2 | 13 | - | TGTGCCTCGACCACAGGCGACTCCTACGAGCAGTACTTC | CASTTGDSYEQYF
TRBJ2-4 | - | TRBV2 | 20 | - | TGTGCCAGCAGTGAAGGGACGGGACTTGTGGGAATTCTAGCCAAAAACATTCAGTACTTC | CASSEGTGLVGILAKNIQYF
TRBJ2-2 | - | TRBV4-3 | 18 | - | TGCGCCAGCAGCCAAGAACCGTCTAGCGCCCGGGGGACCGGGGAGCTGTTTTTT | CASSQEPSSARGTGELFF
TRBJ1-5 | - | TRBV4-1 | 14 | once | TGCGCCAGCAGCCAAAGGGACTTCAATCAGCCCCAGCATTTT | CASSQRDFNQPQHF
TRBJ2-5 | - | TRBV6-1 | 14 | - | TGTGCCAGCAGTGAAGTTGGGGGCTGGGAGACCCAGTACTTC | CASSEVGGWETQYF
TRBJ2-5 | - | TRBV4-3 | 14 | - | TGCGCCAGCAGCCAAGTCAGAGACAGGGAGACCCAGTACTTC | CASSQVRDRETQYF
TRBJ2-1 | TRBD2 | TRBV15 | 16 | - | TGTGCCACCAGCCGCGGACTAGCGGACTTGGGGAATGAGCAGTTCTTC | CATSRGLADLGNEQFF
TRBJ2-7 | - | TRBV10-3 | 15 | many | TGTGCCATCAGTGAGTCCTTGGGGACAACCTACGAGCAGTACTTC | CAISESLGTTYEQYF
TRBJ1-6 | - | TRBV28 | 15 | - | TGTGCCAGCAGTTTTGGGGGGGCAGAGGATTCACCCCTCCACTTT | CASSFGGAEDSPLHF
TRBJ2-3 | - | TRBV5-4 | 15 | - | TGTGCCAGCAGCTCCCGACTAGGGCGGGCAGATACGCAGTATTTT | CASSSRLGRADTQYF
TRBJ1-4 | - | TRBV30 | 12 | - | TGTGCCTGGAGTGAGGAGGGAAGAAAACTGTTTTTT | CAWSEEGRKLFF
TRBJ2-1 | - | TRBV19 | 15 | - | TGTGCCAGTAGTACGGACGGGAGCTCCTACAATGAGCAGTTCTTC | CASSTDGSSYNEQFF
TRBJ1-1 | TRBD1 | TRBV18 | 14 | - | TGTGCCAGCTCCCGGGGACAGCTGAACACTGAAGCTTTCTTT | CASSRGQLNTEAFF
TRBJ2-2 | - | TRBV4-1 | 14 | - | TGCGCCAGCAGCCAAGCGCCCGGGACTGGGGAGCTGTTTTTT | CASSQAPGTGELFF
TRBJ2-1 | TRBD1 | TRBV3-1/TRBV3-2 | 12 | - | TGTGCCAGCAGCCAGACAGGGTATGAGCAGTTCTTC | CASSQTGYEQFF
TRBJ1-5 | TRBD1 | TRBV19 | 13 | - | TGTGCCAGTAGTACGGACAGGAATCAGCCCCAGCATTTT | CASSTDRNQPQHF
TRBJ2-7 | - | TRBV3-1/TRBV3-2 | 14 | - | TGTGCCAGCAGCCAATTCGGCGGCTCCTACGAGCAGTACTTC | CASSQFGGSYEQYF
TRBJ2-6 | - | TRBV3-1/TRBV3-2 | 19 | few | TGTGCCAGCAGCCATAACCCTACAGAGACCACCTCTGGGGCCAACGTCCTGACTTTC | CASSHNPTETTSGANVLTF
TRBJ2-1 | TRBD2 | TRBV27 | 14 | - | TGTGCCAGCCAAAGGACTAGCGGGGAAAATGAGCAGTTCTTC | CASQRTSGENEQFF
TRBJ1-5 | - | TRBV18 | 15 | - | TGTGCCAGCTCACAGGGGAAAGGAAGCAATCAGCCCCAGCATTTT | CASSQGKGSNQPQHF
TRBJ2-5 | TRBD2 | TRBV5-1 | 18 | - | TGCGCCAGCAGCTTTGTTCCCGGGACTAGCGGGAGAAGGGAGACCCAGTACTTC | CASSFVPGTSGRRETQYF
TRBJ2-1 | - | TRBV6-6 | 13 | - | TGTGCCAGCACCCAGGGGGGCAGCTATGAGCAGTTCTTC | CASTQGGSYEQFF
TRBJ1-6 | - | TRBV6-5 | 13 | - | TGTGCCAGCAGTTTTACCCCCCGCGGGTCCCTCCACTTT | CASSFTPRGSLHF
TRBJ1-2 | - | TRBV5-6 | 14 | - | TGTGCCAGCAGCTTGACAGGTCCTAACTATGGCTACACCTTC | CASSLTGPNYGYTF
TRBJ1-1 | - | TRBV5-1 | 16 | - | TGCGCCCGCAGCTTGGGGGCGGGGGGAGTCCACACTGAAGCTTTCTTT | CARSLGAGGVHTEAFF
TRBJ1-1 | TRBD1 | TRBV9 | 17 | - | TGTGCCAGCAGCCGGACAGGGGCCCCACTATCGAACACTGAAGCTTTCTTT | CASSRTGAPLSNTEAFF
TRBJ1-2 | TRBD1 | TRBV18 | 16 | - | TGTGCCAGCTCACCGGCTTTAGACAGGGGGTTGGATGGCTACACCTTC | CASSPALDRGLDGYTF
TRBJ1-5 | - | TRBV7-2 | 13 | - | TGTGCCAGCAGCCTCAGGGTCGATCAGCCCCAGCATTTT | CASSLRVDQPQHF
TRBJ1-1 | - | TRBV14 | 14 | - | TGTGCCAGCAGCCGCGGACAGATGAACACTGAAGCTTTCTTT | CASSRGQMNTEAFF
TRBJ2-2 | - | TRBV6-5 | 15 | - | TGTGCCAGCAGGACTTTCCGCGTGTACACCGGGGAGCTGTTTTTT | CASRTFRVYTGELFF
TRBJ2-3 | TRBD2 | TRBV28 | 14 | - | TGTGCCAGCAGTTCCGGGGGGGCCACAGATACGCAGTATTTT | CASSSGGATDTQYF
TRBJ1-1 | - | TRBV11-2 | 13 | - | TGTGCCAGCAGCTTACGGACAGACACTGAAGCTTTCTTT | CASSLRTDTEAFF
TRBJ2-5 | - | TRBV6-6 | 16 | - | TGTGCCAGCAGTTACTCGACTCTGGCGGCTCGCCAGACCCAGTACTTC | CASSYSTLAARQTQYF
TRBJ2-2 | TRBD1 | TRBV19 | 16 | once | TGTGCCAGTAGTATTAGACAGGGGTCGAACACCGGGGAGCTGTTTTTT | CASSIRQGSNTGELFF
TRBJ2-7 | - | TRBV30 | 16 | - | TGTGCCTGGAGTGTAGGTAGCCAGCATCGTTTGGGCGAGCAGTACTTC | CAWSVGSQHRLGEQYF
TRBJ1-5 | - | TRBV15 | 20 | - | TGTGCCACCAGCAGTTCCCGGGCGGGGGCGACTCTCTATAGCAATCAGCCCCAGCATTTT | CATSSSRAGATLYSNQPQHF
TRBJ1-1 | TRBD1 | TRBV18 | 15 | - | TGTGCCAGCTCACTTATAGGGACAGGGGACACTGAAGCTTTCTTT | CASSLIGTGDTEAFF
TRBJ2-1 | TRBD2 | TRBV9 | 15 | - | TGTGCCAGCAGCGTAGGCGGGAGAGGAAATGAAGAGCAGTTCTTC | CASSVGGRGNEEQFF
TRBJ1-5 | - | TRBV7-2 | 15 | once | TGTGCCAGCAGCTTAGTCGGGTTTGGCAATCAGCCCCAGCATTTT | CASSLVGFGNQPQHF
TRBJ2-7 | TRBD2 | TRBV7-3 | 15 | - | TGTGCCAGCAGCTTAGGGCTAGCGGGAGTGAACGAGCAGTACTTC | CASSLGLAGVNEQYF
TRBJ2-2 | - | TRBV30 | 14 | - | TGTGCCTGGAACCGGGACGGGGGAGCCGGGGAGCTGTTTTTT | CAWNRDGGAGELFF
TRBJ2-5 | - | TRBV6-2/TRBV6-3 | 13 | - | TGTGCCAGCAGTACCCAGGGGCGGGAGACCCAGTACTTC | CASSTQGRETQYF
TRBJ1-1 | - | TRBV7-8 | 14 | - | TGTGCCAGCAGCCAGACAGAAAGTAACACTGAAGCTTTCTTT | CASSQTESNTEAFF
TRBJ2-1 | TRBD2 | TRBV7-9 | 15 | few | TGTGCCAGCAGCTTACGACTAGCGGGAGTTGGAGAGCAGTTCTTC | CASSLRLAGVGEQFF